This record looks at one TCR beta chain sequence and its context. The antigen is not known. A much larger clonotype is one base distant, so this may be a read error. This CDR3 comprises 14 residues. From germline, CDR1 is SEHNR and CDR2 FQNEAQ (reference sequence). This sample was taken from a study of molecular identifiers for immune sequencing clone quantification. Whole-study findings and limits: Effector cells had over 98% of their molecules in clones above 20 RNA copies, while naive cells had under 1%. The sizes of highly expanded clones could be underestimated when identical TCR molecules share a barcode. Jurkat TCR RNA spiked in from one cell (amid over 850,000 naive cells) was reportedly detectable.

In TCRdb, the PCR reads were re-called with MiXCR into one record per CDR3 protein. Here the sample spans about 320,000 distinct CDR3 sequences, about a fifth being singletons. Sorted naive CD8 T cells were those defined as CD8+CD4-CCR7+CD45RA+. This clonotype was obtained from a human donor in good health. Some libraries in this study had Jurkat cell RNA spiked in. This rearrangement joins TRBV7-9 to TRBJ1-1; possible D gene TRBD1, 6 bases. Sequenced sample: naive CD8+ T cells from blood, with Jurkat cell RNA spiked in. Subset defined: FACS-sorted CD8+CD4-CCR7+CD45RA+ naive T cells. This chain's CDR3 is CASSLAYGGTESFF. The CDR3 DNA sequence: TGTGCCAGCAGCTTAGCTTATGGGGGCACTGAATCTTTCTTT.